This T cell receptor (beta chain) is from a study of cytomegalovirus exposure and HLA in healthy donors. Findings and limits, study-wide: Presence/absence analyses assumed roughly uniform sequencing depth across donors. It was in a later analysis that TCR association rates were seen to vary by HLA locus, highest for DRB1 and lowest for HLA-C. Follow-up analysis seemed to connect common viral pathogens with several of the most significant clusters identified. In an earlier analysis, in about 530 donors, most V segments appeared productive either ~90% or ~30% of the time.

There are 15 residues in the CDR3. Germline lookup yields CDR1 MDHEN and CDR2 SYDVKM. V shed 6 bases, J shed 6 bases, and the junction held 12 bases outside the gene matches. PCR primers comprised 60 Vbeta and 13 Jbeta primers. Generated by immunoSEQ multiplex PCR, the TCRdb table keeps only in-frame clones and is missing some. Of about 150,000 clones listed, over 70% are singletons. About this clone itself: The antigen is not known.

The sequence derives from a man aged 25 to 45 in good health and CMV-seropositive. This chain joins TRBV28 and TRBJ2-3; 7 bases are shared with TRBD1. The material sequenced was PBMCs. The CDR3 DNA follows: TGTGCCAGCAGCCCTCTAATCGACAGGGAGGATACGCAGTATTTT. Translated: CASSPLIDREDTQYF.